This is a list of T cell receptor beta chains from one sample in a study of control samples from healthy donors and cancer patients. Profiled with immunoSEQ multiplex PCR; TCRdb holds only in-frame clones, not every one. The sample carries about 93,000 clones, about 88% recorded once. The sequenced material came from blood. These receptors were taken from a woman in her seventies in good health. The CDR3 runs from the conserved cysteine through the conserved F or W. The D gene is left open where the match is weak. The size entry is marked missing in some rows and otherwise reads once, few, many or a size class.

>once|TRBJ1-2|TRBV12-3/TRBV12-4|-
TGTGCCAGCAGCCTTCCGGGCCGGAGGGGCTACACCTTC
CASSLPGRRGYTF
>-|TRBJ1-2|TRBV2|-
TGTGCCAGCAGTGCACAGGAGTATGGCTACACCTTC
CASSAQEYGYTF
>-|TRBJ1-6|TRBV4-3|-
TGCGCCAGCAGCCAAGAGTTCTGGTCACCCCTCCACTTT
CASSQEFWSPLHF
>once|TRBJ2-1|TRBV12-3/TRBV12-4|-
TGTGCCAGCAGTTTAGGGGGGCATGAGCAGTTCTTC
CASSLGGHEQFF
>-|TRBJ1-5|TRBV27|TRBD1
TGTGCCAGCAGTCCTTACAGGGGGTCGGGCAATCAGCCCCAGCATTTT
CASSPYRGSGNQPQHF
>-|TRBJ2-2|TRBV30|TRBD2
TGTGCCTGGGCAAGACTAGCGGGAGTCGCTGTCACCGGGGAGCTGTTTTTT
CAWARLAGVAVTGELFF
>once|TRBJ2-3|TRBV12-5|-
TGTGCTAGTGGTTTAAACACCCCAGCAGATACGCAGTATTTT
CASGLNTPADTQYF
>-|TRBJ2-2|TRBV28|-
TGTGCCAGCAGTTTGGGACTCAACACCGGGGAGCTGTTTTTT
CASSLGLNTGELFF
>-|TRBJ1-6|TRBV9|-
TGTGCCAGCAGCCCAAGTCCTAATTCACCCCTCCACTTT
CASSPSPNSPLHF
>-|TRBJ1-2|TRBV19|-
TGTGCCAGTAGTATTGGAGACCAGCGATATGGCTACACCTTC
CASSIGDQRYGYTF
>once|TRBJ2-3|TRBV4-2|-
TGTGCCAGCAGCCAAGCGGAGGGGGACACAGATACGCAGTATTTT
CASSQAEGDTDTQYF
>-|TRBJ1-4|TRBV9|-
TGTGCCAGCAGCGACAGGGATGAAAAACTGTTTTTT
CASSDRDEKLFF
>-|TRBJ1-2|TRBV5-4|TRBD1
TGTGCCAGCAGCTCTATCTTCCCGGGACAGGGGAAGGCTAACTATGGCTACACCTTC
CASSSIFPGQGKANYGYTF
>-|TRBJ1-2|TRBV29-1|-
TGCAGCGTTGAAGGACCAGATAAAGAAGCTAACTATGGCTACACCTTC
CSVEGPDKEANYGYTF
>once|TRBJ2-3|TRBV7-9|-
TGTGCCAGCAGCCCCGGGACTTACACAGATACGCAGTATTTT
CASSPGTYTDTQYF
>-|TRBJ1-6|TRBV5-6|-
TGTGCCAGCAGCTTGGCCCCTACACTAGATTCACCCCTCCACTTT
CASSLAPTLDSPLHF
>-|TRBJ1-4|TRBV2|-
TGTGCCGGACGAACACAGGTTAATGAAAAACTGTTTTTT
CAGRTQVNEKLFF
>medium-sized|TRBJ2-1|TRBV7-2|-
TGTGCCAGCAGCTTAGCAGCAGGTGCCAATGAGCAGTTCTTC
CASSLAAGANEQFF
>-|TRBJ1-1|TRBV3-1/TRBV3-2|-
TGTGCCAGCAGCCCCCCAGGCACTGAAGCTTTCTTT
CASSPPGTEAFF
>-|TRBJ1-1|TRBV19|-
TGTGCCAGTAGTATGGAGGAGCGCACTGAAGCTTTCTTT
CASSMEERTEAFF
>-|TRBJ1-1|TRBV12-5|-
TGTGCTAGTGGTTTGGTCTCGGACACTGAAGCTTTCTTT
CASGLVSDTEAFF
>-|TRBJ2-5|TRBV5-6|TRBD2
TGTGCCAGCAGATTCAGGCTAGCGGGAGGGCCATCTCAAGAGACCCAGTACTTC
CASRFRLAGGPSQETQYF
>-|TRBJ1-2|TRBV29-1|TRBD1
TGCAGCGCAGGACAGGATTATGGCTACACCTTC
CSAGQDYGYTF
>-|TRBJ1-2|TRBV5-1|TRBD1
TGCGCCAGCAGCCTTGGACAGGGTAGAGGGGGCTACACCTTC
CASSLGQGRGGYTF
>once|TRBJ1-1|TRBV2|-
TGTGCCAGCAGTGGGACACGGAACACTGAAGCTTTCTTT
CASSGTRNTEAFF
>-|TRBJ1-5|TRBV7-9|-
TGTGCCAGCAGCTTAACGGGGAAGCAGCCCCAGCATTTT
CASSLTGKQPQHF
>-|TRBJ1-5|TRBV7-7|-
TGTGCTAGCAGCGCGGGACTAGCGGGAGTTGTTCCTAGCACAGATACGCAGCATTTT
CASSAGLAGVVPSTDTQHF
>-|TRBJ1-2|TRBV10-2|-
TGCGCCACCATTGCGGGGTCAAGTGGCTACACCTTC
CATIAGSSGYTF
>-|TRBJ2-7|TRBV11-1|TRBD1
TGTGCCAGCAGCTTAGGGGACAGCCTTTACGAGCAGTACTTC
CASSLGDSLYEQYF
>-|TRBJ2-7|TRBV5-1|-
TGCGCCAGCAGCTTGGCGGGACAAATCTACGAGCAGTACTTC
CASSLAGQIYEQYF
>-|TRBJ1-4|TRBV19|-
TGTGCCACCAGGGATCAGGGGAGACGAGAAAAACTGTTTTTT
CATRDQGRREKLFF
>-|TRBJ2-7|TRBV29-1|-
TGCAGCGTTAACCGGCTGAGGGGCCACGAGCAGTACTTC
CSVNRLRGHEQYF
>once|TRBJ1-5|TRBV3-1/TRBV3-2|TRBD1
TGTGCCAGCAGCCAAGGTCCCGGACAGGATAGCAATCAGCCCCAGCATTTT
CASSQGPGQDSNQPQHF
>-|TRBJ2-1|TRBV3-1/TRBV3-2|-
TGTGCCAGCAGCCAAGCTACCCGAGAGGCCCGCCGGGTCTTC
CASSQATREARRVF
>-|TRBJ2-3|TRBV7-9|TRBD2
TGTGCCAGCAGCCCCCCGGGACTAGCGGTAACTGATACGCAGTATTTT
CASSPPGLAVTDTQYF
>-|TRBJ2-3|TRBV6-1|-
TGTGCCAGCAGTGAAGGGTCAGGGAAGTTGACGCAGTATTTT
CASSEGSGKLTQYF
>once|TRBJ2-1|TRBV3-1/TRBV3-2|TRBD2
TGTGCCAGCAGCCAAGAACTAGCGGGCCACAATGAGCAGTTCTTC
CASSQELAGHNEQFF
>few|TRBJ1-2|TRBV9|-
TGTGCCAGCAGTGCCACGGGGGGTGGCTACACCTTC
CASSATGGGYTF
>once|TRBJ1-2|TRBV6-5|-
TGTGCCAGCAGTTGGACAGAGCGGAGTGGCTACACCTTC
CASSWTERSGYTF
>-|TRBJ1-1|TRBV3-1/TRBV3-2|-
TGTGCCAGCAGCCAGAGGGGCAGGAACACTGAAGCTTTCTTT
CASSQRGRNTEAFF
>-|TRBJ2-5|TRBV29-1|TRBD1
TGCAGCGTTGAAGAAACCGCGACAGGGTTCTGGGAGACCCAGTACTTC
CSVEETATGFWETQYF
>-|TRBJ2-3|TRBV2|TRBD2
TGTGCCAGCAGTGAAGCGCCTAGCGGGGGGGGTGGTACGCAGTATTTT
CASSEAPSGGGGTQYF
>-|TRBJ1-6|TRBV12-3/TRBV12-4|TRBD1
TGTGCCAGCAGTGGACAGGGCCGGTCACCCCTCCACTTT
CASSGQGRSPLHF
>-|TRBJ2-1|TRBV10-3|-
TGTGCCATCAGTACCTTCGGGACCCATCCCTCCAATGAGCAGTTCTTC
CAISTFGTHPSNEQFF
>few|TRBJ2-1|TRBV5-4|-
TGTGCCAGCAGCGTGAGCCCGGGACCGCAAAATGAGCAGTTCTTC
CASSVSPGPQNEQFF
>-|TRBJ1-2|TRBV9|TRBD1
TGTGCCAGCAGCCCCCGGACAGGGACTACCCTCTATGGCTACACCTTC
CASSPRTGTTLYGYTF
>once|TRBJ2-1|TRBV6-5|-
TGTGCCAGCAGTTACCCTATGGGGGAGCAGTTCTTC
CASSYPMGEQFF
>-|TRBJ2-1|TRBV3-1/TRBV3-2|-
TGTGCCAGCAGCCTTCCCGGCCTTGGCCCGTTCTTC
CASSLPGLGPFF
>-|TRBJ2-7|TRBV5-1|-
TGCGCCAGCAGCTTGGACGGCTACGAGCAGTACTTC
CASSLDGYEQYF